This TCR beta chain comes out of a study of cytomegalovirus exposure and HLA in healthy donors. Across the study: HLA-typed donors were the source of approximately 86 million unique TCRs held in an early data release.

PCR used 60 Vbeta primers and 13 Jbeta primers. Some clones are missing from TCRdb's copy, which holds only in-frame ones; the method was immunoSEQ multiplex PCR. The sample consists of over 150,000 clones, 68% of them appearing once. The sample holds a few counts of this clone. What it recognizes is unknown. Study outcomes and limitations: 150 or so TCR beta chains were listed as cytomegalovirus-associated.

This receptor was obtained from a man between 45 and 60 years old in good health and CMV-seronegative. The sequenced material came from PBMCs.

The CDR3 spells CASSRGTLNEKLFF. CDR3 DNA sequence: TGTGCCAGCTCCCGAGGGACATTAAATGAAAAACTGTTTTTT. The chain couples TRBV6-1 to TRBJ1-4, with D maybe TRBD1 (6 bases). The ends were cut back, 8 bases at V and 5 bases at J, with 15 bases in the middle. The germline V gene has CDR1 MNHNS and CDR2 SASEGT. This CDR3 comprises 14 residues.